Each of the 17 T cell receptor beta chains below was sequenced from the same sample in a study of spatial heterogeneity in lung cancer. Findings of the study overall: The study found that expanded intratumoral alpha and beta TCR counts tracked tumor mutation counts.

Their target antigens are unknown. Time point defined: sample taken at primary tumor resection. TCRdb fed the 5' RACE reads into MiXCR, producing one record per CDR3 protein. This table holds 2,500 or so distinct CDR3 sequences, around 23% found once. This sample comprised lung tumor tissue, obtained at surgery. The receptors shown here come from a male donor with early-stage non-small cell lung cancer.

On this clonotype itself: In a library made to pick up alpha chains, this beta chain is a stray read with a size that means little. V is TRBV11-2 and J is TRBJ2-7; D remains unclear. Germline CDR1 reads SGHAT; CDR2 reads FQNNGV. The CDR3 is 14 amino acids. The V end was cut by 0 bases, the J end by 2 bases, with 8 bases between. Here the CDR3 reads CASSLDYQPYEQYF. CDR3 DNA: TGTGCCAGCAGCTTAGATTATCAACCCTACGAGCAGTACTTC.

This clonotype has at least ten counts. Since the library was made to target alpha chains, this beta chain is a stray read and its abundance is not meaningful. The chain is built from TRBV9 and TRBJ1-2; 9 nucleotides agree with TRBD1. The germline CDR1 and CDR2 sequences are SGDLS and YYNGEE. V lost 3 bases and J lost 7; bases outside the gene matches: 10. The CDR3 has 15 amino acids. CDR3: CASSGHTGGSFGYTF. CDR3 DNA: TGTGCCAGCAGCGGTCACACAGGGGGCTCATTTGGCTACACCTTC.

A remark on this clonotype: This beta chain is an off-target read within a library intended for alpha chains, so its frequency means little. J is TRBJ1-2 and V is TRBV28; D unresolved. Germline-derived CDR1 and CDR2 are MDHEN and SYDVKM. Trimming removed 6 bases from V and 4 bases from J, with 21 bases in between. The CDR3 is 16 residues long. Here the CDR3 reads CASRPPLAGFSYGYTF. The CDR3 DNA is TGTGCCAGCAGACCCCCCTTGGCGGGGTTTAGCTATGGCTACACCTTC.

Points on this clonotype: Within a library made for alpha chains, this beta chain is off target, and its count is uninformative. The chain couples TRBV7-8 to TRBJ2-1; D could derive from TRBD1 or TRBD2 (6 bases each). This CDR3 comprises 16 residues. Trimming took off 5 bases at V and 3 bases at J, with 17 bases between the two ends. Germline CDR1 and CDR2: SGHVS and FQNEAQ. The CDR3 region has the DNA TGTGCCAGCAGCCTAATCGGAGGGGGGATCTACAATGAGCAGTTCTTC. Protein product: CASSLIGGGIYNEQFF.

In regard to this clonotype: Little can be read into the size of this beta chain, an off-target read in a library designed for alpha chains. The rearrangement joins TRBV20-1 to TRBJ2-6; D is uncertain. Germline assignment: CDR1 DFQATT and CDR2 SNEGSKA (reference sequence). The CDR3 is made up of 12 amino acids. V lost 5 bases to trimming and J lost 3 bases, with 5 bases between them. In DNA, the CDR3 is TGCAGTGCTGCTAGTGGGGCCAACGTCCTGACTTTC. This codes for CSAASGANVLTF.

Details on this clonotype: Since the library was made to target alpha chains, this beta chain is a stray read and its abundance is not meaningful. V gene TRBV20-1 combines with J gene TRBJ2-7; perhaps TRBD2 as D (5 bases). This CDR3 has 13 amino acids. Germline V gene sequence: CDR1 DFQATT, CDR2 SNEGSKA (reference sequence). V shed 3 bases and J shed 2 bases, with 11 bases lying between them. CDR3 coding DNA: TGCAGTGCTAGCGTTGCGGGCACCTACGAGCAGTACTTC. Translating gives CSASVAGTYEQYF.

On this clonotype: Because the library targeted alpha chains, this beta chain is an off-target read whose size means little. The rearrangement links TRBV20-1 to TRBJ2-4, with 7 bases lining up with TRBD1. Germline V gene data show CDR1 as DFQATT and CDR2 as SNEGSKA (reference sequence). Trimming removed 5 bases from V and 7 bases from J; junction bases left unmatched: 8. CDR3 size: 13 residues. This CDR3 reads CSARPDRANIQYF. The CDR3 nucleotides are TGCAGTGCTCGTCCCGACAGGGCGAACATTCAGTACTTC.

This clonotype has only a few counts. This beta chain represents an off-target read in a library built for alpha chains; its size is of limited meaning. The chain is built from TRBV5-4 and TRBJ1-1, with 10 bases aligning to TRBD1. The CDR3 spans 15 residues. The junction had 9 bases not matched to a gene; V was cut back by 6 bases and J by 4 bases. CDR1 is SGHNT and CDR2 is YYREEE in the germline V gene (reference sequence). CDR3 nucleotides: TGTGCCAGCACCAAGGAACGGACAGGGGGCACTGAAGCTTTCTTT. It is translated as CASTKERTGGTEAFF.

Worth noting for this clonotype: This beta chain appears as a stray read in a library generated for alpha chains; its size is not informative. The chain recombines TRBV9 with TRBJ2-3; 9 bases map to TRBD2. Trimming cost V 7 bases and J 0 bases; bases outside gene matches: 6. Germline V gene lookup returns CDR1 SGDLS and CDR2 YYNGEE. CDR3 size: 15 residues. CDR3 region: CASAASGESTDTQYF. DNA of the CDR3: TGTGCCAGCGCGGCTAGCGGGGAAAGCACAGATACGCAGTATTTT. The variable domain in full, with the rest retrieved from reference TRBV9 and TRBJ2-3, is DSGVTQTPKHLITATGQRVTLRCSPRSGDLSVYWYQQSLDQGLQFLIQYYNGEERAKGNILERFSAQQFPDLHSELNLSSLELGDSALYFCASAASGESTDTQYFGPGTRLTVL.

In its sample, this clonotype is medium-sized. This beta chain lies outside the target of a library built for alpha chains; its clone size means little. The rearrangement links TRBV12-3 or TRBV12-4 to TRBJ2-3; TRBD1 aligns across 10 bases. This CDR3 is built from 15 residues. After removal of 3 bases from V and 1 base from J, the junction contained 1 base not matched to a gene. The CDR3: CASSLGQGRTDTQYF. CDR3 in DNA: TGTGCCAGCAGTTTGGGACAGGGGCGCACAGATACGCAGTATTTT.

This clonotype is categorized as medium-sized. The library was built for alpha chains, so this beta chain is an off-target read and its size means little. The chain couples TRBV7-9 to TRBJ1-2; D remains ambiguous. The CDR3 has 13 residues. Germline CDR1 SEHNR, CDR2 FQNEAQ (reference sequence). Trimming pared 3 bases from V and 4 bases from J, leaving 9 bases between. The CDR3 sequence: CASSFALAYGYTF. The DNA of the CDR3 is TGTGCCAGCAGCTTTGCCCTCGCCTATGGCTACACCTTC.

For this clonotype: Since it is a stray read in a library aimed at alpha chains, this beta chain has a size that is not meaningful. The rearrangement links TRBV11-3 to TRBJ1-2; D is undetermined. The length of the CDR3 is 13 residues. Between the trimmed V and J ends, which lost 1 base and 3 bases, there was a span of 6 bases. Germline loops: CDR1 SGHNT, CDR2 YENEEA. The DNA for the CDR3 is TGTGCCAGCAGCTTAGGCAGAGACTATGGCTACACCTTC. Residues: CASSLGRDYGYTF.

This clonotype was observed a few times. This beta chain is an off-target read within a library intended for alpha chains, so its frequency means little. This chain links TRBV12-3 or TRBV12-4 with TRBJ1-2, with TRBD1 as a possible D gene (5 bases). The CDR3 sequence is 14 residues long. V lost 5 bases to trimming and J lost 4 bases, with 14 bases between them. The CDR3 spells CASSPRDFLYGYTF. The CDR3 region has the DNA TGTGCCAGCAGTCCCCGGGACTTTCTCTATGGCTACACCTTC.

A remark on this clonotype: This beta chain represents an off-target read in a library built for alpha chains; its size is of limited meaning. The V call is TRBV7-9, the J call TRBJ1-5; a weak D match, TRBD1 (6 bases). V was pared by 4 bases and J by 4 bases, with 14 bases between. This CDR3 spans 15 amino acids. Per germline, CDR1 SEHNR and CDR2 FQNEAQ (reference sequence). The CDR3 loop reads CASSSAGGPNQPQHF. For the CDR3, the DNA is TGTGCCAGCAGCTCGGCCGGGGGCCCTAATCAGCCCCAGCATTTT.

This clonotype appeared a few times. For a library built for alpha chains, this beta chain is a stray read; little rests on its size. This CDR3 reads CASSLSTGSYTGELFF. DNA of the CDR3: TGTGCCAGCAGCCTTTCGACGGGTTCGTACACCGGGGAGCTGTTTTTT. The chain is built from TRBV6-5 and TRBJ2-2; D is unclear. The CDR3 loop spans 16 amino acids. The germline gives CDR1 MNHEY, CDR2 SVGAGI. Trimming stripped 6 bases from V and 3 bases from J, with 17 bases between.

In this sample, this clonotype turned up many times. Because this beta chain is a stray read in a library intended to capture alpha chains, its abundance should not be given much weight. The CDR3 loop is CASKLTGGPYNEQFF. The DNA for the CDR3 is TGTGCCAGCAAATTAACGGGGGGACCCTACAATGAGCAGTTCTTC. This chain uses TRBV14 with TRBJ2-1, with 7 positions matching TRBD2. Trimming cost V 7 bases and J 2 bases; bases outside gene matches: 8. Germline lookup yields CDR1 SGHDN and CDR2 FVKESK. This CDR3 region has 15 residues.

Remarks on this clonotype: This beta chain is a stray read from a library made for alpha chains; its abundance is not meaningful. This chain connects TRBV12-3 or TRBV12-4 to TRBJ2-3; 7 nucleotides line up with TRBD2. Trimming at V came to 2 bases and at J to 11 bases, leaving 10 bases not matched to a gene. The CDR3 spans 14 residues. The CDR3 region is CASSLSAGGGEQYF. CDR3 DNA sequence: TGTGCCAGCAGTTTATCGGCGGGTGGGGGGGAGCAGTATTTT.